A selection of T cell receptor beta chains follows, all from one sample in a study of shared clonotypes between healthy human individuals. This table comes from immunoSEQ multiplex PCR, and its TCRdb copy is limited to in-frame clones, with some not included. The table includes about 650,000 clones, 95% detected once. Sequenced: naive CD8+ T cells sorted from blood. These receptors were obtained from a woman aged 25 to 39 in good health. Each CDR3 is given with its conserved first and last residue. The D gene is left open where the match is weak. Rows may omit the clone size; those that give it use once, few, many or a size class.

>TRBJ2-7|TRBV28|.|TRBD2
CASSFRTSATYEQYF
TGTGCCAGCAGTTTCAGGACTAGCGCCACCTACGAGCAGTACTTC
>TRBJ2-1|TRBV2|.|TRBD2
CASSEMSGRSLF
TGTGCCAGCAGTGAGATGAGCGGGAGGTCACTCTTC
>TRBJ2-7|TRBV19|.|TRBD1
CASSTGQGTYEQYF
TGTGCCAGTAGTACAGGACAGGGGACCTACGAGCAGTACTTC
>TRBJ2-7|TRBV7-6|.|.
CASSSHRKPLEQYF
TGTGCCAGCAGCTCGCACAGGAAGCCTCTCGAGCAGTACTTC
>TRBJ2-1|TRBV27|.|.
CASNTGANEQFF
TGTGCCAGCAATACCGGGGCAAATGAGCAGTTCTTC
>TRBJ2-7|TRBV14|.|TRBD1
CATKRTGDSYEQYF
TGTGCCACCAAACGGACAGGTGACTCCTACGAGCAGTACTTC
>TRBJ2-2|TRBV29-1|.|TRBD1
CSVETGGAYTGELFF
TGCAGCGTTGAAACAGGGGGCGCTTACACCGGGGAGCTGTTTTTT
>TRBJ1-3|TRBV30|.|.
CAWSVMDVGISGNTIYF
TGTGCCTGGAGTGTAATGGACGTGGGTATATCTGGAAACACCATATATTTT
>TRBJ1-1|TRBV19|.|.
CASSTNIGIPEAFF
TGTGCCAGTAGTACCAACATAGGGATTCCTGAAGCTTTCTTT
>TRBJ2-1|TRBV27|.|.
CGCGRNEQFF
TGTGGGTGTGGGCGGAATGAGCAGTTCTTC
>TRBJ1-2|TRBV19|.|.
CASSIERSRVYGYTF
TGTGCCAGTAGTATAGAAAGGTCCCGTGTCTATGGCTACACCTTC
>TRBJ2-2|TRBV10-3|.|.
CAISDPGDAKNTGELFF
TGTGCCATCAGTGATCCGGGGGACGCGAAGAACACCGGGGAGCTGTTTTTT
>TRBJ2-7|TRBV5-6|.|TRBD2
CASHLAGNRHEQYF
TGTGCCAGCCATCTAGCGGGAAATCGCCACGAGCAGTACTTC
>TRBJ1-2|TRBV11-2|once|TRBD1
CASSPRPGTGLDYGYTF
TGTGCCAGCAGCCCCCGTCCCGGGACAGGGTTGGACTATGGCTACACCTTC
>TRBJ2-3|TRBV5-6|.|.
CASTLGRDTQYF
TGTGCCAGCACCCTGGGGCGAGATACGCAGTATTTT
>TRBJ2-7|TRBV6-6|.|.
CASSPLDDEQYF
TGTGCCAGCAGCCCCCTTGACGACGAGCAGTACTTC
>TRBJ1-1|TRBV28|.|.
CASSLQGESTEAFF
TGTGCCAGCAGTTTACAGGGCGAATCCACTGAAGCTTTCTTT
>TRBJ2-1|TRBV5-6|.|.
CASSLSEETYNEQFF
TGTGCCAGCAGCTTGAGCGAGGAAACGTACAATGAGCAGTTCTTC
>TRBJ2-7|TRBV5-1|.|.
CASSLGIGGYEQYF
TGCGCCAGCAGCTTGGGGATCGGCGGCTACGAGCAGTACTTC
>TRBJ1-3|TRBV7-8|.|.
CASSLARGRYSGNTIYF
TGTGCCAGCAGCTTAGCACGGGGCAGGTACTCTGGAAACACCATATATTTT
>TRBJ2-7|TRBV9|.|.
CASSVRDARYYEQYF
TGTGCCAGCAGCGTACGGGACGCACGCTACTACGAGCAGTACTTC
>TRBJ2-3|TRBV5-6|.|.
CASSPPATDTQYF
TGTGCCAGCAGCCCACCAGCCACAGATACGCAGTATTTT
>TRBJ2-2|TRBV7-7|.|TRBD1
CASSLEAGGEISGELFF
TGTGCCAGCAGCTTAGAGGCAGGGGGCGAGATTAGCGGGGAGCTGTTTTTT
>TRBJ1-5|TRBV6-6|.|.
CASSVRGSNQPQHF
TGTGCCAGCAGTGTTAGGGGGTCCAATCAGCCCCAGCATTTT
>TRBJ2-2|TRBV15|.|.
CATQAGYNDGELFF
TGTGCCACCCAAGCTGGGTATAACGACGGGGAGCTGTTTTTT
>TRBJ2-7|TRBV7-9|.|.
CASSLGRDHEQYF
TGTGCCAGCAGCTTGGGCAGGGACCACGAGCAGTACTTC
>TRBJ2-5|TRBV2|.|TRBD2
CASATSGVQETQYF
TGTGCCAGTGCGACTAGCGGGGTCCAAGAGACCCAGTACTTC
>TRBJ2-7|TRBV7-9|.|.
CASSPHRGQSSSSYEQYF
TGTGCCAGCAGCCCCCACAGAGGACAGTCGTCGAGCTCCTACGAGCAGTACTTC
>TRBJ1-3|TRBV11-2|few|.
CASSPRESGNTIYF
TGTGCCAGCAGCCCGAGGGAATCTGGAAACACCATATATTTT
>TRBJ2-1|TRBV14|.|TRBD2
CASSQGGLAGGNEQFF
TGTGCCAGCAGCCAAGGGGGACTAGCGGGAGGCAATGAGCAGTTCTTC
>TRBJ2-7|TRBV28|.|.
CASSYPRGQGAYEQYF
TGTGCCAGCAGTTACCCCCGGGGGCAGGGAGCCTACGAGCAGTACTTC
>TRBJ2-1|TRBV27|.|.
CASSLYGTLPYNEQFF
TGTGCCAGCAGTTTATACGGGACTTTACCCTACAATGAGCAGTTCTTC
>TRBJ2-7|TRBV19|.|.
CASSIGGQGRDEQYF
TGTGCCAGTAGTATTGGGGGGCAGGGTCGGGACGAGCAGTACTTC
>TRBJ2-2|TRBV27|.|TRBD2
CASTGQGGAGELFF
TGTGCCAGCACCGGGCAGGGAGGGGCCGGGGAGCTGTTTTTT
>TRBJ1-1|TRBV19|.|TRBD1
CASNSPGTEMNTEAFF
TGTGCCAGTAATTCCCCCGGGACAGAGATGAACACTGAAGCTTTCTTT
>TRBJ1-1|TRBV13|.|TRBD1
CASSQTGEAFF
TGTGCCAGCAGCCAAACAGGGGAGGCTTTCTTT
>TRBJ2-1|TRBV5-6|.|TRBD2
CASSLWLAGVSGYNEQFF
TGTGCCAGCAGCTTGTGGCTAGCGGGAGTTAGTGGTTACAATGAGCAGTTCTTC
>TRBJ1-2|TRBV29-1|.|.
CSGSGYGYTF
TGCAGCGGCAGTGGTTATGGCTACACCTTC